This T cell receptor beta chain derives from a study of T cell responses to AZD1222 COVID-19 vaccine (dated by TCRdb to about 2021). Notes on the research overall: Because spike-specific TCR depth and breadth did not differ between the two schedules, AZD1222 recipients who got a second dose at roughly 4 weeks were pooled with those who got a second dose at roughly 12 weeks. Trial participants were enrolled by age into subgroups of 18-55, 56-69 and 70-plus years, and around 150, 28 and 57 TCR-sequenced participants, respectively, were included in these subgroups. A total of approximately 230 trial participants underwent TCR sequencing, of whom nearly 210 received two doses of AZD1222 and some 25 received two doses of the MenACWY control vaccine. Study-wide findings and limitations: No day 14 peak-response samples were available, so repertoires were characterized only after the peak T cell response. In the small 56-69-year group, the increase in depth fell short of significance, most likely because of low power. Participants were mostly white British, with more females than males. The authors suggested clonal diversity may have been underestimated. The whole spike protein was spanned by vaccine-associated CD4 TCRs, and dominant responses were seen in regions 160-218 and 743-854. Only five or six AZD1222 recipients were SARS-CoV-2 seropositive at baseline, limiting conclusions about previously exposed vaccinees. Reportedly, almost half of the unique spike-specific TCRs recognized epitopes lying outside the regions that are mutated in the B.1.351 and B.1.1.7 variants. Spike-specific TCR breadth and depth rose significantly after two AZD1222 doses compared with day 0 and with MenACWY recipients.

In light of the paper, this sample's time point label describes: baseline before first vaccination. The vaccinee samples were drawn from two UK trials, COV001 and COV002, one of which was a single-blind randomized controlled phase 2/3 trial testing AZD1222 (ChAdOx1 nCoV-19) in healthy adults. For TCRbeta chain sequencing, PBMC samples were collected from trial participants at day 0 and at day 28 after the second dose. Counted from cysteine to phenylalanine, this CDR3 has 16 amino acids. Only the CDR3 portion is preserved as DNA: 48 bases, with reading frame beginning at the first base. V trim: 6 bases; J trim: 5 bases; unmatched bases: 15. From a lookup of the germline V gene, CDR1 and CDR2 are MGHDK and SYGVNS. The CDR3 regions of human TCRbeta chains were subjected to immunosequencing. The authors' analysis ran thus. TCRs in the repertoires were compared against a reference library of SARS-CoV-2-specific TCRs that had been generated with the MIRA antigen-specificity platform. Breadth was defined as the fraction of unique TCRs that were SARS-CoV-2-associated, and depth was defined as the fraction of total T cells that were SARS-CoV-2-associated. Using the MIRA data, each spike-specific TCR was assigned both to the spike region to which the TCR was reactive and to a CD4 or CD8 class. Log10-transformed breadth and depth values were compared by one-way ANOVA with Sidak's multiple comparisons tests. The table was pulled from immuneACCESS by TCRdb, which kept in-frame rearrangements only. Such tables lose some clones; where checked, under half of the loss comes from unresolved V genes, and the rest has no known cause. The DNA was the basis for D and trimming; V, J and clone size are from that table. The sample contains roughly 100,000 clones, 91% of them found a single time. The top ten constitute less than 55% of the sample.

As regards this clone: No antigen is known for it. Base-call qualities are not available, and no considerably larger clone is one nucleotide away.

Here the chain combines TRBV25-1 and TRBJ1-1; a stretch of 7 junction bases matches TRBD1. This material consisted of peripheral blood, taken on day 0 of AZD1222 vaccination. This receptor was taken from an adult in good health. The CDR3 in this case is CASSPGGGAWWTEAFF. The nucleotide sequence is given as TGTGCCAGCAGCCCAGGGGGGGGCGCTTGGTGGACTGAAGCTTTCTTT.